The next 21 T cell receptor beta chains were all read from a single sample in a study of T cell responses to AZD1222 COVID-19 vaccine. Sequencing used immunoSEQ multiplex PCR; TCRdb keeps in-frame clones, though not all of them. The sample includes around 140,000 clones, roughly 92% of them seen just once. The material was peripheral blood, obtained 28 days after the second AZD1222 dose. These receptors came from an adult who received the AZD1222 COVID-19 vaccine.

V usage is TRBV5-4 and J usage is TRBJ1-3; the D gene is possibly TRBD1 (5 bases). The CDR3 is 15 residues long. V shed 0 bases and J shed 2 bases, with 9 bases lying between them. CDR1 is SGHNT and CDR2 is YYREEE in the germline V gene (reference sequence). CDR3: CASSLGQTTGNTIYF. CDR3 DNA sequence: TGTGCCAGCAGCTTGGGACAGACCACTGGAAACACCATATATTTT.

The chain combines TRBV7-2 with TRBJ1-5; D is ambiguous. The CDR3 contains 13 residues. CDR1 is SGHTA, CDR2 FQGNSA, per germline. Trimming removed 1 base at V and 9 bases at J, with 10 bases between. Written as DNA, the CDR3 is TGTGCCAGCAGCTTAGGGACCGGACGGCCCCAGCATTTT. Protein sequence: CASSLGTGRPQHF.

The V call is TRBV5-4, the J call TRBJ2-1, with 14 bases that match TRBD2. V shed 4 bases, J shed 9 bases, and the junction held 6 bases outside the gene matches. This CDR3 comprises 15 residues. The germline V gene has CDR1 SGHNT and CDR2 YYREEE (reference sequence). CDR3 nucleotides: TGTGCCAGCAGCCCCGGGACTAGCGGGAGCGGTGAGCAGTTCTTC. Encoded protein: CASSPGTSGSGEQFF.

V and J are TRBV5-1 and TRBJ2-1; possibly TRBD2 for D (6 bases). V lost 0 bases, J lost 8 bases, and 12 bases lay in between. The CDR3 has 14 amino acids. Germline-derived CDR1 and CDR2 are SGHRS and YFSETQ. The CDR3 bases are TGCGCCAGCAGCTTGGGCGGGGTGGCTGATGAGCAGTTCTTC. Its protein is CASSLGGVADEQFF.

This clone occurred once. The chain links TRBV30 to TRBJ1-1; 8 bases align to TRBD1. The CDR3 contains 12 residues. CDR1 and CDR2 (germline): GTSNPN, SVGIG (reference sequence). V lost 1 base, J lost 5 bases, and 0 bases stayed unmatched. The CDR3 sequence: CAWSGQGTEAFF. CDR3 nucleotides: TGTGCCTGGAGTGGACAGGGGACTGAAGCTTTCTTT. The variable domain in full, with the rest retrieved from reference TRBV30 and TRBJ1-1, is SQTIHQWPATLVQPVGSPLSLECTVEGTSNPNLYWYRQAAGRGLQLLFYSVGIGQISSEVPQNLSASRPQDRQFILSSKKLLLSDSGFYLCAWSGQGTEAFFGQGTRLTVV.

This chain connects TRBV7-9 to TRBJ2-1, with D possibly matching TRBD2 (5 bases). This CDR3 has 14 amino acids. Germline V gene lookup returns CDR1 SEHNR and CDR2 FQNEAQ (reference sequence). Trimming cost V 3 bases and J 8 bases, with 14 bases left between them. CDR3 amino acids: CASSLNAGGDEQFF. As DNA, the CDR3 is TGTGCCAGCAGCTTGAATGCGGGCGGCGATGAGCAGTTCTTC.

The DNA for the CDR3 is TGTGCCAGCAGTTATTTCCCCGGAGGCAACAATGAGCAGTTCTTC. It codes for CASSYFPGGNNEQFF. The chain uses TRBV6-6 and TRBJ2-1; tentatively, D is TRBD2 (5 bases). CDR1 and CDR2 (germline): MNHNY, SVGAGI (reference sequence). V was pared by 3 bases and J by 5 bases, with 14 bases between. This CDR3 has 15 residues.

CDR3 protein: CASSFYGGGSGYTF. Here the CDR3 DNA reads TGTGCCAGCAGTTTTTATGGAGGGGGGTCTGGCTACACCTTC. The chain carries TRBV27 and TRBJ1-2, with a weak D call TRBD1 (6 bases). CDR1 and CDR2 from the germline V gene are MNHEY and SMNVEV (reference sequence). Between the trimmed V and J ends, which lost 3 bases and 7 bases, there was a span of 15 bases. CDR3 size: 14 residues.

This sequence joins TRBV7-9 and TRBJ1-2; D is ambiguous. The CDR3 extends over 13 amino acids. V was trimmed by 2 bases and J by 9 bases, leaving 13 bases between them. Per germline, CDR1 SEHNR and CDR2 FQNEAQ (reference sequence). The CDR3 DNA is TGTGCCAGCAGCTTAAAGAAGGATGTTAGCTACACCTTC. The encoded protein is CASSLKKDVSYTF. The complete variable domain, with remaining parts taken from reference TRBV7-9 and TRBJ1-2, reads DTGVSQNPRHKITKRGQNVTFRCDPISEHNRLYWYRQTLGQGPEFLTYFQNEAQLEKSRLLSDRFSAERPKGSFSTLEIQRTEQGDSAMYLCASSLKKDVSYTFGSGTRLTVV.

Concerning this clone itself: This specimen includes other DNA sequences encoding the same CDR3. This chain's CDR3 is CASSLQGMNTEAFF. The CDR3 DNA follows: TGTGCCAGCAGCCTACAAGGAATGAACACTGAAGCTTTCTTT. The genes are TRBV5-4 and TRBJ1-1; D is undetermined. Deletions cut 4 bases from V and 0 bases from J, with 10 bases between. Germline CDR1 is SGHNT and CDR2 is YYREEE (reference sequence). CDR3 length: 14 amino acids.

For the CDR3, the DNA is TGTGCCAGCGGGGGGGTTAGCCCGGAGGGCGATGGCTACACCTTC. It encodes CASGGVSPEGDGYTF. This chain connects TRBV2 to TRBJ1-2; D perhaps matches TRBD1 (5 bases). Germline loops: CDR1 SNHLY, CDR2 FYNNEI. The CDR3 loop spans 15 amino acids. V gave up 8 bases and J gave up 6 bases, with 22 bases separating them. The variable domain in full, completed from reference TRBV2 and TRBJ1-2, reads EPEVTQTPSHQVTQMGQEVILRCVPISNHLYFYWYRQILGQKVEFLVSFYNNEISEKSEIFDDQFSVERPDGSNFTLKIRSTKLEDSAMYFCASGGVSPEGDGYTFGSGTRLTVV.

The V call is TRBV19, the J call TRBJ1-5; D gene uncertain. The germline V gene has CDR1 LNHDA and CDR2 SQIVND (reference sequence). The CDR3 extends over 17 amino acids. Between the trimmed V and J ends, which lost 1 base and 2 bases, there was a span of 15 bases. CDR3 loop: CASSIVGRSSGNQPQHF. The CDR3 nucleotides read TGTGCCAGTAGTATAGTAGGCAGGTCCTCGGGCAATCAGCCCCAGCATTTT. Using reference TRBV19 and TRBJ1-5 for the parts outside the CDR3, the full variable domain is DGGITQSPKYLFRKEGQNVTLSCEQNLNHDAMYWYRQDPGQGLRLIYYSQIVNDFQKGDIAEGYSVSREKKESFPLTVTSAQKNPTAFYLCASSIVGRSSGNQPQHFGDGTRLSIL.

The rearrangement joins TRBV6-4 to TRBJ2-5; D is undetermined. This CDR3 has 14 residues. Per germline, CDR1 MRHNA and CDR2 SNTAGT. Trimming removed 3 bases from V and 0 bases from J, with 8 bases in between. The CDR3 region is CASSETPYQETQYF. The CDR3 DNA is TGTGCCAGCAGTGAAACTCCGTACCAAGAGACCCAGTACTTC.

J is TRBJ2-5 and V is TRBV4-2, with TRBD2 matching 13 bases. The CDR3 loop spans 16 amino acids. Germline values: CDR1 LGHNA, CDR2 YNFKEQ. The junction had 7 bases not matched to a gene; V was cut back by 4 bases and J by 5 bases. This CDR3 reads CASSPILAGGRETQYF. The CDR3 region has the DNA TGTGCCAGCAGCCCAATACTAGCGGGAGGGCGGGAGACCCAGTACTTC.

The V gene is TRBV6-2 or TRBV6-3, the J gene TRBJ1-1; 7 bases line up with TRBD1. This CDR3 contains 15 residues. Trimming at V came to 2 bases and at J to 3 bases, leaving 6 bases not matched to a gene. Germline V gives CDR1 MNHEY, CDR2 SVGEGT. The CDR3 nucleotides are TGTGCCAGCAGTTACAGACAGGGTCCGGACACTGAAGCTTTCTTT. This translates into CASSYRQGPDTEAFF.

The genes are TRBV7-2 and TRBJ1-2, with 8 nucleotides matching TRBD1. V trimming: 1 base; J trimming: 2 bases; junction bases outside the gene matches: 0. CDR1 SGHTA and CDR2 FQGNSA come from the germline V gene. The CDR3 covers 14 residues. CDR3 loop: CASSLGTGNYGYTF. The CDR3 region has the DNA TGTGCCAGCAGCTTAGGGACAGGGAACTATGGCTACACCTTC.

This clone appeared a single time. The chain couples TRBV30 to TRBJ2-1; no reliable D call. V lost 4 bases, J lost 7 bases, and 8 bases lay in between. The CDR3 is 11 amino acids. Germline lookup yields CDR1 GTSNPN and CDR2 SVGIG (reference sequence). The CDR3 reads CAWNGWNEQFF. The CDR3 DNA follows: TGTGCCTGGAACGGCTGGAATGAGCAGTTCTTC. Looking up the rest from reference TRBV30 and TRBJ2-1 gives the full variable domain: SQTIHQWPATLVQPVGSPLSLECTVEGTSNPNLYWYRQAAGRGLQLLFYSVGIGQISSEVPQNLSASRPQDRQFILSSKKLLLSDSGFYLCAWNGWNEQFFGPGTRLTVL.

The chain recombines TRBV6-1 with TRBJ2-3; 8 bases are a match to TRBD1. The CDR3 contains 15 residues. Germline V CDR1 and CDR2: MNHNS, SASEGT. The V segment lost 3 bases and the J segment 1 base; nucleotides outside the gene matches: 3. The CDR3 sequence: CASSDQTGGTDTQYF. CDR3 DNA: TGTGCCAGCAGTGATCAGACAGGGGGCACAGATACGCAGTATTTT.

V is TRBV13 and J is TRBJ2-7; a possible D gene is TRBD1 (6 bases). Germline V lookup: CDR1 PRHDT, CDR2 FYEKMQ (reference sequence). Trimming left V 1 base short and J 1 base short, with 11 bases between. The CDR3 runs 15 residues. CDR3 residues: CASSLAGAGSYEQYV. In DNA, the CDR3 is TGTGCCAGCAGCTTAGCAGGGGCTGGATCCTACGAGCAGTACGTC.

The J gene is TRBJ1-1, the V gene TRBV7-9; perhaps TRBD1 as D (5 bases). The V gene's germline CDR1 is SEHNR and CDR2 FQNEAQ (reference sequence). Trimming pared 5 bases from V and 0 bases from J, leaving 19 bases between. The CDR3 is made up of 17 amino acids. CDR3 amino acids: CASSPSGVLSMNTEAFF. In DNA, the CDR3 is TGTGCCAGCAGCCCATCGGGGGTTCTATCGATGAACACTGAAGCTTTCTTT.

The chain joins TRBV5-1 to TRBJ2-6; D unclear. Germline-derived CDR1 and CDR2 are SGHRS and YFSETQ. This CDR3 comprises 16 residues. The V end was cut by 4 bases, the J end by 0 bases, with 11 bases between. The CDR3 sequence is CASSPSPASGANVLTF. DNA of the CDR3: TGCGCCAGCAGCCCCTCCCCAGCCTCTGGGGCCAACGTCCTGACTTTC.